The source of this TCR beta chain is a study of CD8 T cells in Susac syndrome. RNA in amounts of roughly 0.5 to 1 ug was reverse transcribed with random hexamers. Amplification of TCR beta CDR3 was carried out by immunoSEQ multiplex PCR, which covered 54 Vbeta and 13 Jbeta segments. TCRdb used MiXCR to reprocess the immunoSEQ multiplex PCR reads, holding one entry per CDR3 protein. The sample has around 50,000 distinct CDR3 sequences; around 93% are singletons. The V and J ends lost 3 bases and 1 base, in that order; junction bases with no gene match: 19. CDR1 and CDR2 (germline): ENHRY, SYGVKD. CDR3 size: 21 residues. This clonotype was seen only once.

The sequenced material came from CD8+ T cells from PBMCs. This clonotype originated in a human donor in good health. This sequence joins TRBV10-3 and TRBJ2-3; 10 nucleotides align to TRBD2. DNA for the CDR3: TGTGCCATCAGTGATCTTTTCGGGTCCAGCGGGAGGGTAAGAGGCACAGATACGCAGTATTTT. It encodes CAISDLFGSSGRVRGTDTQYF.